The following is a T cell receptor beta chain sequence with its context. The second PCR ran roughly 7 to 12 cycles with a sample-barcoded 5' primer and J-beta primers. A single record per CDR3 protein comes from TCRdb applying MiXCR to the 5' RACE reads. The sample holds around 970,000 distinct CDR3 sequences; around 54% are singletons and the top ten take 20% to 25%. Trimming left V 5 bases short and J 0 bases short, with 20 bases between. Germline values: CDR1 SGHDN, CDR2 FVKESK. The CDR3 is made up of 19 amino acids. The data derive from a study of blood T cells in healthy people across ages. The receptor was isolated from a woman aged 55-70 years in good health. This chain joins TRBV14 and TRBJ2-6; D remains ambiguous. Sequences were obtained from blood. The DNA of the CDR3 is TGTGCCAGCAGCTATACTCGTTTCCTGGGCTCCTCTGGGGCCAACGTCCTGACTTTC. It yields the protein CASSYTRFLGSSGANVLTF. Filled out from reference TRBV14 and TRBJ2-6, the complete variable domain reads EAGVTQFPSHSVIEKGQTVTLRCDPISGHDNLYWYRRVMGKEIKFLLHFVKESKQDESGMPNNRFLAERTGGTYSTLKVQPAELEDSGVYFCASSYTRFLGSSGANVLTFGAGSRLTVL.